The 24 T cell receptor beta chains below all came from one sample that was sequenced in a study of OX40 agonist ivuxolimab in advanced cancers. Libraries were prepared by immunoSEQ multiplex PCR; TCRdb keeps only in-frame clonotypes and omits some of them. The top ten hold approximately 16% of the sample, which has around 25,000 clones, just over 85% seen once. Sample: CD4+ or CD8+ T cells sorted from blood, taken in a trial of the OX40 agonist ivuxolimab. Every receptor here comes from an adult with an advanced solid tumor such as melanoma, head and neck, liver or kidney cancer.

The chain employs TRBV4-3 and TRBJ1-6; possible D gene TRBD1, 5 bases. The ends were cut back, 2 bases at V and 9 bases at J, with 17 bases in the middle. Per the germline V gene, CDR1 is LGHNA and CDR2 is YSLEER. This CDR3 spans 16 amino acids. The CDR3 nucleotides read TGCGCCAGCAGCCAATCGGGGACCGACTTCAGTTCACCCCTCCACTTT. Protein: CASSQSGTDFSSPLHF.

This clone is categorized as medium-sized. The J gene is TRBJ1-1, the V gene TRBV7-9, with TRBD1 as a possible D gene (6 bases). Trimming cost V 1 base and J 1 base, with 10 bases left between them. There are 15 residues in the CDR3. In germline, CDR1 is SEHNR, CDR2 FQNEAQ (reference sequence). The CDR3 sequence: CASSLVVGGNTEAFF. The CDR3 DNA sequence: TGTGCCAGCAGCTTAGTGGTAGGGGGGAACACTGAAGCTTTCTTT.

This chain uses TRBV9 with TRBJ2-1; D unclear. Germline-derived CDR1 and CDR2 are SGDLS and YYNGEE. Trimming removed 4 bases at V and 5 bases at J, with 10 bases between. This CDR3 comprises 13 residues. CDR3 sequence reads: CASSLLSDNEQFF. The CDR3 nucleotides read TGTGCCAGCAGCTTGCTTAGTGACAATGAGCAGTTCTTC. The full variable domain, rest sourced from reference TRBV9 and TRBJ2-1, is DSGVTQTPKHLITATGQRVTLRCSPRSGDLSVYWYQQSLDQGLQFLIQYYNGEERAKGNILERFSAQQFPDLHSELNLSSLELGDSALYFCASSLLSDNEQFFGPGTRLTVL.

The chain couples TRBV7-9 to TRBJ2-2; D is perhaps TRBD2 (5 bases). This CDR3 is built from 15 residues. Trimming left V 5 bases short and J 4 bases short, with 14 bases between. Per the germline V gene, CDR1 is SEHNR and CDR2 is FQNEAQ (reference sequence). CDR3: CASSPSRDTTGELFF. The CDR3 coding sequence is TGTGCCAGCAGCCCTAGTCGGGATACCACCGGGGAGCTGTTTTTT.

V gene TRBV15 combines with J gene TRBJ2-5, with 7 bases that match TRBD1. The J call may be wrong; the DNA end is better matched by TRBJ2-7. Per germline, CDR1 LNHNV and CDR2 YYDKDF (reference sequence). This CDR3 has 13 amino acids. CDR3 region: CATSRSTGDEQYF. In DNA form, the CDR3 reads TGTGCCACCAGCAGATCAACAGGGGACGAGCAGTACTTC.

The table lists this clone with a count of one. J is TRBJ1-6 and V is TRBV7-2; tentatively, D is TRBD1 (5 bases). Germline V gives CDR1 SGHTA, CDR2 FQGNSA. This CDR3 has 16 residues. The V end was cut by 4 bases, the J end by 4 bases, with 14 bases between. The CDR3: CASSWRGAAYNSPLHF. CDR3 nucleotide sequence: TGTGCCAGCAGCTGGCGAGGGGCCGCTTATAATTCACCCCTCCACTTT. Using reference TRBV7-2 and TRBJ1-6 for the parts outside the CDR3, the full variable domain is GAGVSQSPSNKVTEKGKDVELRCDPISGHTALYWYRQSLGQGLEFLIYFQGNSAPDKSGLPSDRFSAERTGGSVSTLTIQRTQQEDSAVYLCASSWRGAAYNSPLHFGNGTRLTVT.

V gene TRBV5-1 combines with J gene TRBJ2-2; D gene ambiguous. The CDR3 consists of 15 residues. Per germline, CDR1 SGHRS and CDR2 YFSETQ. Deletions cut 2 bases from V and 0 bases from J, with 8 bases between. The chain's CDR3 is CASSFTGPNTGELFF. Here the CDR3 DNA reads TGCGCCAGCAGCTTCACGGGTCCGAACACCGGGGAGCTGTTTTTT.

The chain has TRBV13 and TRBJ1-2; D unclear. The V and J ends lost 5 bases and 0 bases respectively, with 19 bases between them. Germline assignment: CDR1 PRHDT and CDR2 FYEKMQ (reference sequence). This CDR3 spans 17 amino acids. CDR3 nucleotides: TGTGCCAGCAGCCCCAGTGGGGTTCTCTTCCCTAACTATGGCTACACCTTC. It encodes CASSPSGVLFPNYGYTF.

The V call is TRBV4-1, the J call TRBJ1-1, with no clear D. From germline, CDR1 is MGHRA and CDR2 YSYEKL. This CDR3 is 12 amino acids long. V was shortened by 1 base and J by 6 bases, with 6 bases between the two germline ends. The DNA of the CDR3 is TGCGCCAGCAGCCAAGTAGGAGCTGAAGCTTTCTTT. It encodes CASSQVGAEAFF.

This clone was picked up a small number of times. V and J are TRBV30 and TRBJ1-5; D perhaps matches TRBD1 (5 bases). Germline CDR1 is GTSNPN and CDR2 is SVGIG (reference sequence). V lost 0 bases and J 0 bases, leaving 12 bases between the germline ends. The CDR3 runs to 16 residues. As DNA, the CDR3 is TGTGCCTGGAGTGTACCGGGGCAGAATAGCAATCAGCCCCAGCATTTT. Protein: CAWSVPGQNSNQPQHF.

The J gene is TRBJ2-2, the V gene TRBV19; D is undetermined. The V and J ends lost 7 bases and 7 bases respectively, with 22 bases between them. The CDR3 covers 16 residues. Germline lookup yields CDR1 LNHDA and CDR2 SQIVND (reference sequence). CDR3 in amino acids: CASKMDWRSPYGELFF. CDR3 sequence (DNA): TGTGCCAGTAAAATGGATTGGCGGTCACCATACGGGGAGCTGTTTTTT.

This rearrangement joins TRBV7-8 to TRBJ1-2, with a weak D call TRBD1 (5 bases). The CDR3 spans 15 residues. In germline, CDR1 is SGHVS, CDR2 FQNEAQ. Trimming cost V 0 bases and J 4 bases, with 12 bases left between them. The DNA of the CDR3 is TGTGCCAGCAGCTTAGCAAAGGGGCGCGTCTATGGCTACACCTTC. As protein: CASSLAKGRVYGYTF. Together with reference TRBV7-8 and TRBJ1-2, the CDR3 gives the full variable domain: GAGVSQSPRYKVAKRGQDVALRCDPISGHVSLFWYQQALGQGPEFLTYFQNEAQLDKSGLPSDRFFAERPEGSVSTLKIQRTQQEDSAVYLCASSLAKGRVYGYTFGSGTRLTVV.

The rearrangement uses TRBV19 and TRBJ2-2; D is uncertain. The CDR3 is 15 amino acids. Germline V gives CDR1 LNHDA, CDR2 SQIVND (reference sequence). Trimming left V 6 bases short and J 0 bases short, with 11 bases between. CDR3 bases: TGTGCCAGTAGGGTCCGGGCTTCGAACACCGGGGAGCTGTTTTTT. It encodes CASRVRASNTGELFF.

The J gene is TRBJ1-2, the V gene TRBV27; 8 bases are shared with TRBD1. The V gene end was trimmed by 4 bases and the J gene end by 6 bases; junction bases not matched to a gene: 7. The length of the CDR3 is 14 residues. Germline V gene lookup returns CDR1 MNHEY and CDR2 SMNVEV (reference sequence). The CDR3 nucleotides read TGTGCCAGCAGTTCCCGACAGGGGCAAGATGGCTACACCTTC. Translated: CASSSRQGQDGYTF.

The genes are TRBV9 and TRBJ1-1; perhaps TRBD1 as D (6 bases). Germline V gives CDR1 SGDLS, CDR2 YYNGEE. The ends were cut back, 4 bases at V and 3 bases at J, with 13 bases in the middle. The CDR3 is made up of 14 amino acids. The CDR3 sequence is CASSHRAGDTEAFF. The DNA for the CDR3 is TGTGCCAGCAGCCACAGGGCGGGGGACACTGAAGCTTTCTTT.

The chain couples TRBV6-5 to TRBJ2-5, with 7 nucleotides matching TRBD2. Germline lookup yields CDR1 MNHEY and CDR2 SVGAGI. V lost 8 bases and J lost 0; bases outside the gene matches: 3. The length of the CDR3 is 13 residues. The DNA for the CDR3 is TGTGCCAGCTGGGAGGGATACCAAGAGACCCAGTACTTC. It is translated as CASWEGYQETQYF.

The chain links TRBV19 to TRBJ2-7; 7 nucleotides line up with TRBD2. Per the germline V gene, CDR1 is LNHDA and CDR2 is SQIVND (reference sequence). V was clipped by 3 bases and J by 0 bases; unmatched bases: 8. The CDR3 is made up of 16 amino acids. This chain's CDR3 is CASSIDPSGSSYEQYF. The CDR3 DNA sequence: TGTGCCAGTAGTATCGACCCTAGCGGAAGCTCCTACGAGCAGTACTTC.

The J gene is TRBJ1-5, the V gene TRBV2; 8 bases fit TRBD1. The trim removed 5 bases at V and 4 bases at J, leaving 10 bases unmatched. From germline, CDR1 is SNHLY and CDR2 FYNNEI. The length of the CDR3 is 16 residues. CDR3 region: CASSRPSDRENQPQHF. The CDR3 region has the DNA TGTGCCAGCAGTCGACCTTCGGACAGGGAGAATCAGCCCCAGCATTTT.

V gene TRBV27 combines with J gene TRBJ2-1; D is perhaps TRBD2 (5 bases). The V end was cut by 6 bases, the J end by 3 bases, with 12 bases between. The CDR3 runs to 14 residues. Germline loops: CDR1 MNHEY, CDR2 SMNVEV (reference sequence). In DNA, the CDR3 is TGTGCCAGCAGGGACTCCCAGTACTACAATGAGCAGTTCTTC. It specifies CASRDSQYYNEQFF.

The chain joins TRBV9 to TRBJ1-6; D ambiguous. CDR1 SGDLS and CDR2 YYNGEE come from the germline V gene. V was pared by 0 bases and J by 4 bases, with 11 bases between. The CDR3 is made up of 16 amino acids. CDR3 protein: CASSVGEFGYNSPLHF. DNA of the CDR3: TGTGCCAGCAGCGTAGGAGAATTTGGGTATAATTCACCCCTCCACTTT.

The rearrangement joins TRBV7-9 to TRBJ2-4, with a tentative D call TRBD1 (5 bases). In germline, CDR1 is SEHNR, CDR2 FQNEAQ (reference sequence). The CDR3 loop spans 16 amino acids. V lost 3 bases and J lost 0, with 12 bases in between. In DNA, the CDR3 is TGTGCCAGCAGCTTTCCAGGGATGGGAGCCAAAAACATTCAGTACTTC. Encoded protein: CASSFPGMGAKNIQYF.

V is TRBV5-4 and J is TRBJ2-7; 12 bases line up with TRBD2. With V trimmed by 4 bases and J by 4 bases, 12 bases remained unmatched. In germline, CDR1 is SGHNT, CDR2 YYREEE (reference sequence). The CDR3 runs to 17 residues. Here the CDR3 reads CASSGWTSGVGIYEQYF. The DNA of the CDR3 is TGTGCCAGCAGCGGATGGACTAGCGGGGTGGGGATATACGAGCAGTACTTC.

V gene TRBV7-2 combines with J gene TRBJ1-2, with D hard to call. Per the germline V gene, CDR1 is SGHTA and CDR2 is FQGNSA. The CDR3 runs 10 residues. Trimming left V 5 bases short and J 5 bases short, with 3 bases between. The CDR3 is CASSQYGYTF. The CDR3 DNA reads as TGTGCCAGCAGCCAGTATGGCTACACCTTC.

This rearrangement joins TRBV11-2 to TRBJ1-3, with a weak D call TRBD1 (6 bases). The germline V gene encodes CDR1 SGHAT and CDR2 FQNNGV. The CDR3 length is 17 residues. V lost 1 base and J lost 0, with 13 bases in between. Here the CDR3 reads CASSLGDRLSSGNTIYF. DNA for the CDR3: TGTGCCAGCAGCTTAGGTGACAGGTTGAGCTCTGGAAACACCATATATTTT.